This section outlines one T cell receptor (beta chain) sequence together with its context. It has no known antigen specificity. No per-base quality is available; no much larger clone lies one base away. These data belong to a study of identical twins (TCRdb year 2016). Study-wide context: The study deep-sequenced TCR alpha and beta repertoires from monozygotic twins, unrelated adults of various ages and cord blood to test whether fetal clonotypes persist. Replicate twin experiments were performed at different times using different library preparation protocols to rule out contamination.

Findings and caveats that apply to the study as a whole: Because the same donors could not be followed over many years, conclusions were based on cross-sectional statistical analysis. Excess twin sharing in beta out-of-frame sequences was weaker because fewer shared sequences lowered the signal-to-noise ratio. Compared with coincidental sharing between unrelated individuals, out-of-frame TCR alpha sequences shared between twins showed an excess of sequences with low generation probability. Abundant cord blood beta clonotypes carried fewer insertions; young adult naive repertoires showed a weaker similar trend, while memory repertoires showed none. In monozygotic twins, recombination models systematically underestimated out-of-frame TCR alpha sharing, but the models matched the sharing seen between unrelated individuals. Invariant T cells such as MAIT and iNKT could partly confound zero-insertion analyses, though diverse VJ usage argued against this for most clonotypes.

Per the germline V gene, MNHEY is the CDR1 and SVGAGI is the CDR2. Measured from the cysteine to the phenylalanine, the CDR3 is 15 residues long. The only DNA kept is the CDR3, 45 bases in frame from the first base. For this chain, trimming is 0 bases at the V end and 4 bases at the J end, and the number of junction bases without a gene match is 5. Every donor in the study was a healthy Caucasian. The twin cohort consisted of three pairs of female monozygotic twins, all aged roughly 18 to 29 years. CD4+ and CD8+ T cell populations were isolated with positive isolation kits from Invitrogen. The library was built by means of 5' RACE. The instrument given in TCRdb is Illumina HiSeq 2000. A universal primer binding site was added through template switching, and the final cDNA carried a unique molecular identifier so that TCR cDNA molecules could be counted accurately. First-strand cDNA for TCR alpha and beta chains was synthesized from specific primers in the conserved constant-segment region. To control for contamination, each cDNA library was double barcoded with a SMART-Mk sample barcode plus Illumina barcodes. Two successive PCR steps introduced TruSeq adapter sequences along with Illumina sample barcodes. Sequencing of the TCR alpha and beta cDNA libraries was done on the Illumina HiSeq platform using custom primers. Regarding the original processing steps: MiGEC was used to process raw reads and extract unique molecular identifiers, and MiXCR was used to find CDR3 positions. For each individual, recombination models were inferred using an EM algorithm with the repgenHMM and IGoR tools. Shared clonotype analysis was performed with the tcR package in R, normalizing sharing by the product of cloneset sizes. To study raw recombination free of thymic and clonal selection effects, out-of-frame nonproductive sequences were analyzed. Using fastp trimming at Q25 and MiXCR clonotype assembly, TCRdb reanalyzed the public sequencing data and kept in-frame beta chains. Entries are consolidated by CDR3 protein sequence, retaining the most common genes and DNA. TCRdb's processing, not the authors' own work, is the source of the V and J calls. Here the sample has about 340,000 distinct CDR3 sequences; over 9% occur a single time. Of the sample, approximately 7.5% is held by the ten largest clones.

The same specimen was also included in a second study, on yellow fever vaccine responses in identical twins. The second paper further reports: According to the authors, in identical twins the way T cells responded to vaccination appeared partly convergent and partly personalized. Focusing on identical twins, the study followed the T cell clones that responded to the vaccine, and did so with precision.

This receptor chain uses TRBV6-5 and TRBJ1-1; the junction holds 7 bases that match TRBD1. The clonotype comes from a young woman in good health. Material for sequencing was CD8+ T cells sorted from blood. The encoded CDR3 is CASSYSPGGSTEAFF. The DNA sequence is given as TGTGCCAGCAGTTACTCTCCAGGGGGAAGCACTGAAGCTTTCTTT.